A selection of T cell receptor beta chains follows, all from one sample in a study of sequential checkpoint blockade in melanoma. Clones were sequenced by immunoSEQ multiplex PCR, and TCRdb holds only the in-frame ones, with some missing. The table lists just over 2,000 clones, 30% of them singletons, with 21% in the top ten. The material sequenced was tumor tissue (inferred from file names), taken from a patient given nivolumab and ipilimumab in sequence. The receptors originated from a human donor with melanoma. Each CDR3 is given with its conserved first and last residue. A D gene is named only where the DNA matches it firmly. Clone size is shown for a subset of rows, as once, few, many or a class of expanded clone.

V	size	D	J	DNA	CDR3
TRBV9	-	TRBD2	TRBJ2-5	TGTGCCAGCAAGGAGACTAGCGGGGGAGAGACCCAGTACTTC	CASKETSGGETQYF
TRBV19	-	-	TRBJ2-2	TGTGCCGGCAGGGGTAGCGGGGAGCTGTTTTTT	CAGRGSGELFF
TRBV6-8	-	TRBD1	TRBJ2-1	TGTGCCAGCAGTTATTTCCTCCGGACAGGGGGCAATGAGCAGTTCTTC	CASSYFLRTGGNEQFF
TRBV19	-	-	TRBJ1-5	TGTGCCAGTAGGCCTAGCAATCAGCCCCAGCATTTT	CASRPSNQPQHF
TRBV6-8	-	-	TRBJ1-1	TGTGCCAGCAGTTTAATGGGGATGACTGAAGCTTTCTTT	CASSLMGMTEAFF
TRBV11-3	few	-	TRBJ1-1	TGTGCCAGCAGCTTAGGCAGGGTCTTCACTGAAGCTTTCTTT	CASSLGRVFTEAFF
TRBV11-3	-	-	TRBJ1-2	TGTGCCAGCAGCTTAGGGGCCTCATCCATTCCCTATGGCTACACCTTC	CASSLGASSIPYGYTF
TRBV15	once	-	TRBJ1-1	TGTGCCACCAGCAGGCAGGGCGGTAACACTGAAGCTTTCTTT	CATSRQGGNTEAFF
TRBV28	-	-	TRBJ1-5	TGTGCCAGCAGCAATTCCCATACAGGGTTTAGCAATCAGCCCCAGCATTTT	CASSNSHTGFSNQPQHF
TRBV19	-	-	TRBJ1-5	TGTGCCAGTAGTATCGTGACTAGCAATCAGCCCCAGCATTTT	CASSIVTSNQPQHF
TRBV28	-	-	TRBJ2-1	TGTGCCAGCAGTTTATGGACACGGGATTCCGGGGACGGTGAGCAGTTCTTC	CASSLWTRDSGDGEQFF
TRBV29-1	-	-	TRBJ2-2	TGCAGCGTTGACAGCGCGAACACCGGGGAGCTGTTTTTT	CSVDSANTGELFF
TRBV6-8	-	-	TRBJ2-2	TGTGCCAGCAGAAGGGGATTCACCACCGGGGAGCTGTTTTTT	CASRRGFTTGELFF
TRBV19	medium-sized	-	TRBJ1-2	TGTGCCAGTAGTATAGGGCCTGGACGATCGTATGGCTACACCTTC	CASSIGPGRSYGYTF
TRBV5-1	-	TRBD2	TRBJ2-2	TGCGCCAGCAGCCTCGGCGGACTAGCGGGGGAGGAGCTGTTTTTT	CASSLGGLAGEELFF
TRBV28	once	TRBD1	TRBJ2-1	TGTGCCAGCAGTTTTATTCCAGGGGGACCCAATGAGCAGTTCTTC	CASSFIPGGPNEQFF
TRBV7-8	few	-	TRBJ1-6	TGTGCCAGCAGCTTATCGAATAATTCACCCCTCCACTTT	CASSLSNNSPLHF
TRBV18	-	-	TRBJ2-2	TGTGCCAGCTCACCAAACGTGAACACCGGGGAGCTGTTTTTT	CASSPNVNTGELFF
TRBV9	medium-sized	TRBD2	TRBJ2-3	TGTGCCAGCAGTCGGGACTACACAGATACGCAGTATTTT	CASSRDYTDTQYF
TRBV16	-	-	TRBJ1-6	TGTGCCAGCAGCCAATCTCCAGGGTTGGATAATTCACCCCTCCACTTT	CASSQSPGLDNSPLHF